The rows below give T cell receptor beta chains drawn from one sample of a study of CD8 T cells in Susac syndrome. Each CDR3 protein is one row after TCRdb ran MiXCR on the immunoSEQ multiplex PCR reads. The sample holds approximately 220,000 distinct CDR3 sequences; 92% are singletons and the top ten take around 0.13%. Sequencing used CD8+ T cells from PBMCs. The receptors shown here come from a human donor with multiple sclerosis. CDR3s include the opening cysteine and the closing phenylalanine or tryptophan. A D gene is named only where the DNA matches it firmly. Some rows mark clone size as missing; the rest say once, few, many or name a class of expanded clone.

D gene	V gene	clone size	J gene	CDR3 DNA	CDR3 protein
NA	TRBV30	few	TRBJ1-5	TGTGCCTGGAGTGTAGGAAGCAATCAGCCCCAGCATTTT	CAWSVGSNQPQHF
TRBD2	TRBV5-6	NA	TRBJ2-1	TGTGCCAGCAGCCGCCGGACTAGCGGGAGTTATTTCGAGCAGTTCTTC	CASSRRTSGSYFEQFF
TRBD1	TRBV9	NA	TRBJ1-1	TGTGCCAGCAGCGTAGTCACAGGGGGGGACACTGAAGCTTTCTTT	CASSVVTGGDTEAFF
TRBD2	TRBV20-1	NA	TRBJ2-7	TGCAGTGCTAGCTCCTACGAGGGGACTAGCGGGATCTACGAGCAGTACTTC	CSASSYEGTSGIYEQYF
TRBD2	TRBV19	NA	TRBJ2-1	TGTGCCAGTAGTATAGTTAGCGGGGGTAATGAGCAGTTCTTC	CASSIVSGGNEQFF
TRBD2	TRBV29-1	NA	TRBJ2-1	TGCAGCGTTAAGACTAGCGGGAACAATGAGCAGTTCTTC	CSVKTSGNNEQFF
NA	TRBV19	once	TRBJ2-1	TGTGCCAGTAGTACCGACTCCTACAATGAGCAGTTCTTC	CASSTDSYNEQFF
NA	TRBV27	NA	TRBJ2-7	TGTGCCAGCAGTTTATCGATAGCTAGACCGCCCTACGAGCAGTACTTC	CASSLSIARPPYEQYF
NA	TRBV29-1	NA	TRBJ1-4	TGCAGCGTTGTGGAGGACGGCGAAAAACTGTTTTTT	CSVVEDGEKLFF
NA	TRBV12-3/TRBV12-4	NA	TRBJ1-1	TGTGCCAGCAGTTTCGGGGCAGAAATGAACACTGAAGCTTTCTTT	CASSFGAEMNTEAFF
TRBD1	TRBV2	NA	TRBJ1-5	TGTGCCAGCACCCGGACAGGGGAAAGCAATCAGCCCCAGCATTTT	CASTRTGESNQPQHF
TRBD1	TRBV11-2	NA	TRBJ1-1	TGTGCCAGCAGCCCAGGGGGGGGGCGAAGGAACACTGAAGCTTTCTTT	CASSPGGGRRNTEAFF
NA	TRBV7-6	NA	TRBJ2-1	TGTGCCAGCAGCTTAGCCCCCCCTAGCTTTGGCAATGAGCAGTTCTTC	CASSLAPPSFGNEQFF
TRBD1	TRBV7-9	NA	TRBJ1-1	TGTGCCAGCTTATCGGGACAGCACACTGAAGCTTTCTTT	CASLSGQHTEAFF
NA	TRBV4-3	once	TRBJ1-1	TGCGCCAGCAGCCGCGAGGGGATGAACACTGAAGCTTTCTTT	CASSREGMNTEAFF
NA	TRBV5-6	NA	TRBJ1-6	TGTGCCAGCAGCTTGATGGCCGGAACCGGTAATTCACCCCTCCACTTT	CASSLMAGTGNSPLHF
TRBD2	TRBV11-2	NA	TRBJ2-2	TGTGCCAGCAGCCCGCGGGGGGTCGGGGAGCTGTTTTTT	CASSPRGVGELFF
NA	TRBV4-1	NA	TRBJ2-5	TGCGCCAGCAGCCCCAGGCCTGGGGAGACCCAGTACTTC	CASSPRPGETQYF
NA	TRBV30	NA	TRBJ1-1	TGTGCCTGGACGGACAAGAACACTGAAGCTTTCTTT	CAWTDKNTEAFF
TRBD1	TRBV6-2/TRBV6-3	NA	TRBJ1-5	TGTGCCAGCAGCCCTATTTCGACAGGGGAAGATCAGCCCCAGCATTTT	CASSPISTGEDQPQHF
NA	TRBV7-9	NA	TRBJ1-3	TGTGCCAGCAGGGACGGAAGAAACACCATATATTTT	CASRDGRNTIYF
NA	TRBV4-2	NA	TRBJ1-4	TGTGCCAGCAGCCATTCCGAGGTCGAACTGTTTTTT	CASSHSEVELFF
NA	TRBV11-2	NA	TRBJ2-1	TGTGCCAGCAGTTACGTCCGTGGGGGAAATATCATCGAGCAGTTCTTC	CASSYVRGGNIIEQFF
NA	TRBV13	NA	TRBJ1-1	TGTGCCAGCAGCTTAGATGGTTCGGGGAGCACTGAAGCTTTCTTT	CASSLDGSGSTEAFF
NA	TRBV19	NA	TRBJ2-7	TGTGCCAGTAGTATAGGATACGAGCAGTACTTC	CASSIGYEQYF
NA	TRBV6-1	NA	TRBJ1-2	TGTGCCAGCAGTACCCAAGGGTTGAGGCCAGACTATGGCTACACCTTC	CASSTQGLRPDYGYTF
NA	TRBV30	NA	TRBJ2-7	TGTGCCTGGAGTGTCGGGCAGGCCTACGAGCAGTACTTC	CAWSVGQAYEQYF
TRBD2	TRBV6-1	NA	TRBJ2-2	TGTGCCAGTTGTGTGGTGTGGGGGGGTTCCACCGGGGAGCTGTTTTTT	CASCVVWGGSTGELFF
NA	TRBV7-8	NA	TRBJ2-7	TGTGCCAGCAGCTCAATGGTGGGCGGCTACGAGCAGTACTTC	CASSSMVGGYEQYF
NA	TRBV29-1	NA	TRBJ1-2	TGCAGCGTTGAAGCCGAGGGACATGGGGATGGCTACACCTTC	CSVEAEGHGDGYTF
NA	TRBV19	NA	TRBJ2-1	TGTGCCAGTAGTATCGGGTGGGGTACTCCCGGGAATGAGCAGTTCTTC	CASSIGWGTPGNEQFF
TRBD1	TRBV5-4	few	TRBJ1-2	TGTGCCAGCAGCCCTAGACAGGGACGGGATAACTATGGCTACACCTTC	CASSPRQGRDNYGYTF
TRBD1	TRBV25-1	NA	TRBJ2-2	TGTGCCACCCTCAAGCCCCAGGGGGCGACCGGGGAGCTGTTTTTT	CATLKPQGATGELFF
TRBD1	TRBV19	once	TRBJ1-1	TGTGCCAGCCGTTGGGGACAGACGAACACTGAAGCTTTCTTT	CASRWGQTNTEAFF
TRBD1	TRBV5-6	NA	TRBJ2-3	TGTGCCAGCAACAACAGGGGGGCGAGCACAGATACGCAGTATTTT	CASNNRGASTDTQYF
NA	TRBV18	NA	TRBJ1-5	TGTGCCAGCTCACCGGGGGGGACCAATCAGCCCCAGCATTTT	CASSPGGTNQPQHF
NA	TRBV30	NA	TRBJ2-7	TGTGCCTGGAGTGTCTGGCAGGGGCGCCTCTACGAGCAGTACTTC	CAWSVWQGRLYEQYF
NA	TRBV9	NA	TRBJ2-1	TGTGCCAGCAGCCCACAAAACGTGGGACCCCACAATGAGCAGTTCTTC	CASSPQNVGPHNEQFF
NA	TRBV20-1	NA	TRBJ2-7	TGCAGTGCTAGACCCCCAGGGCCGAACTACGAGCAGTACTTC	CSARPPGPNYEQYF
NA	TRBV25-1	NA	TRBJ2-5	TGTGCCAGCAGTGAATCGGGGGGCCGACTTCAAGAGACCCAGTACTTC	CASSESGGRLQETQYF
NA	TRBV7-6	NA	TRBJ2-7	TGTGCCAGCAGCTTAGGGCTACGACAGGACCGCTCCTACGAGCAGTACTTC	CASSLGLRQDRSYEQYF
TRBD1	TRBV27	NA	TRBJ1-5	TGTGCCAGCAGCCCAGGGGGAGGGAGGGCCCTTGAGCCCCAGCATTTT	CASSPGGGRALEPQHF
NA	TRBV9	NA	TRBJ2-1	TGTGCCAGCAGCGCCGACGGGACGGGGCAGTTCTTC	CASSADGTGQFF